Sequencing of this T cell receptor beta chain was carried out in a study of blood T cell repertoires in COVID-19. Study information: PBMCs, B-cell-depleted T cells, or T cells were the source of the cDNA or gDNA that made up the material.

Authors' processing steps: Researchers report that nucleated cell counts were estimated from reference gene primer amplification. The data were produced by immunoSEQ multiplex PCR, yet TCRdb's version contains in-frame clones alone and is incomplete. The DNA gave D and trimming, while V, J and clone size come from that table. The sample shows around 180,000 clones, roughly 84% of them seen only once. CDR1 and CDR2 (germline): LNHDA, SQIVND (reference sequence). V was shortened by 8 bases and J by 4 bases, with 14 bases between the two germline ends. The CDR3 totals 13 residues. The chain uses TRBV19 and TRBJ1-1; no reliable D call. The material sequenced was peripheral blood. This TCR was recovered from a human donor in a cohort sampled during active COVID-19. CDR3: CASLPWSGTEAFF. Here the CDR3 DNA reads TGTGCCAGTCTCCCTTGGTCCGGCACTGAAGCTTTCTTT. Full variable domain (outside the CDR3, taken from reference TRBV19 and TRBJ1-1): DGGITQSPKYLFRKEGQNVTLSCEQNLNHDAMYWYRQDPGQGLRLIYYSQIVNDFQKGDIAEGYSVSREKKESFPLTVTSAQKNPTAFYLCASLPWSGTEAFFGQGTRLTVV.